This TCR beta chain derives from a study of T cell responses to AZD1222 COVID-19 vaccine. With regard to this clone: Its antigen is not identified.

The data were produced by immunoSEQ multiplex PCR, yet TCRdb's version contains in-frame clones alone and is incomplete. The repertoire holds about 150,000 clones, with approximately 90% as singletons. Findings and limits, study-wide: Only a handful of AZD1222 recipients were seropositive at baseline. Following two doses of AZD1222, Spike-specific TCR breadth and depth rose.

CDR1 is LNHDA and CDR2 is SQIVND in the germline V gene (reference sequence). There are 17 residues in the CDR3. V trimming: 9 bases; J trimming: 2 bases; junction bases outside the gene matches: 15. The specimen comprised peripheral blood, sampled on day 0 of AZD1222 vaccination. The receptor comes from an adult in good health. The chain joins TRBV19 to TRBJ1-4, with 7 bases that match TRBD1. The CDR3 DNA reads TGTGCCAGCCAGACAGGGCTTCAGCTAAGGACTAATGAAAAACTGTTTTTT. Translating gives CASQTGLQLRTNEKLFF. Full variable domain (outside the CDR3, taken from reference TRBV19 and TRBJ1-4): DGGITQSPKYLFRKEGQNVTLSCEQNLNHDAMYWYRQDPGQGLRLIYYSQIVNDFQKGDIAEGYSVSREKKESFPLTVTSAQKNPTAFYLCASQTGLQLRTNEKLFFGSGTQLSVL.